The rows below give T cell receptor beta chains drawn from one sample of a study of CD8 T cells in Susac syndrome. TCRdb re-analysed the immunoSEQ multiplex PCR reads in MiXCR, keeping a single row per CDR3 protein. The table records some 150,000 distinct CDR3 sequences, approximately 94% of them present only once. The material sequenced was CD4+ T cells from PBMCs. Every receptor here comes from a human donor with Susac syndrome. The conserved cysteine and the conserved F or W are not part of the CDR3 here. The order of the fields is V gene, J gene, CDR3 protein.

>TRBV11-1|TRBJ2-5
ASSNGLAGLTTPQETQY
>TRBV4-1|TRBJ2-5
ASSQHREVMETQY
>TRBV12-3/TRBV12-4|TRBJ1-1
ASSGTEAEAF
>TRBV14|TRBJ1-4
ASSQGNNEKLF
>TRBV7-2|TRBJ2-2
ASSLGYTGELF
>TRBV5-1|TRBJ1-2
ASSGDGTGTGYT
>TRBV11-2|TRBJ2-4
ASSPLEGPKNIQY
>TRBV6-2/TRBV6-3|TRBJ2-5
ASSHLWTQY
>TRBV6-5|TRBJ2-1
ASSYEGINEQF
>TRBV9|TRBJ1-1
ASSPTDGVNTEAF
>TRBV23-1|TRBJ2-3
ASSQSPASPSTDTQY
>TRBV5-1|TRBJ1-1
ASSLGGVEAF
>TRBV5-1|TRBJ2-7
ASSLASGAAEQY
>TRBV3-1|TRBJ2-7
ASSQQGARIYEQY
>TRBV23-1|TRBJ2-3
ASSQSARSTDTQY
>TRBV27|TRBJ1-5
ASSFTGSTNQPQH